The 20 T cell receptor beta chains listed next were all sequenced from one sample in a study of cytomegalovirus exposure and HLA in healthy donors. Primers for the PCR totalled 60 Vbeta and 13 Jbeta. Sequenced by immunoSEQ multiplex PCR; TCRdb stores in-frame clones only, minus some. The sample shows 100,000 to 150,000 clones, less than 85% of them seen only once. The sequenced sample was PBMCs. These receptors all come from a man aged 18 to 30 in good health and CMV-seropositive.

This clone was counted only a few times. The V gene is TRBV28, the J gene TRBJ1-4, with TRBD1 as a possible D gene (5 bases). The CDR3 runs to 16 residues. Germline CDR1 reads MDHEN; CDR2 reads SYDVKM. Trimming removed 2 bases from V and 7 bases from J, with 17 bases in between. CDR3 nucleotide sequence: TGTGCCAGCAGTTTAACGGCAGGGCAGTTCGGTGAAAAACTGTTTTTT. It yields the protein CASSLTAGQFGEKLFF.

V usage is TRBV5-1 and J usage is TRBJ2-3; the match to TRBD2 covers 7 bases. This CDR3 has 19 residues. Trimming cost V 0 bases and J 1 base; bases outside gene matches: 14. Germline V gives CDR1 SGHRS, CDR2 YFSETQ. CDR3 sequence (DNA): TGCGCCAGCAGCTTGGGCCTGGCCGGGTCTAGCGGAGGCACAGATACGCAGTATTTT. Amino acid sequence: CASSLGLAGSSGGTDTQYF.

This clone appeared a few times. At the DNA level, this CDR3 is encoded by other sequences in the same sample as well. This chain joins TRBV5-4 and TRBJ1-6; maybe TRBD1 (5 bases). Germline V lookup: CDR1 SGHNT, CDR2 YYREEE (reference sequence). Deletions cut 0 bases from V and 7 bases from J, with 11 bases between. The CDR3 has 15 amino acids. The CDR3 DNA reads TGTGCCAGCAGCTTGGGAGGACAAGGGAATTCACCCCTCCACTTT. This translates into CASSLGGQGNSPLHF.

The chain uses TRBV2 and TRBJ2-2; D call uncertain. V was trimmed by 7 bases and J by 2 bases, leaving 11 bases between them. Germline CDR1 is SNHLY and CDR2 is FYNNEI. The CDR3 covers 14 residues. As DNA, the CDR3 is TGTGCCAGCACCTGGGCCCAAAACACCGGGGAGCTGTTTTTT. It yields the protein CASTWAQNTGELFF.

This chain links TRBV2 with TRBJ1-2; D gene uncertain. Germline assignment: CDR1 SNHLY and CDR2 FYNNEI. The CDR3 is made up of 15 amino acids. Trimming pared 2 bases from V and 0 bases from J, leaving 10 bases between. CDR3 bases: TGTGCCAGCAGTGAAATAAGAGTCCCTAACTATGGCTACACCTTC. It is translated as CASSEIRVPNYGYTF.

The V and J genes are TRBV19 and TRBJ1-5, with 7 bases aligning to TRBD1. Germline V gives CDR1 LNHDA, CDR2 SQIVND (reference sequence). V lost 5 bases and J lost 6; bases outside the gene matches: 7. The CDR3 has 14 amino acids. The CDR3 DNA is TGTGCCAGTAGTCTCCAGACAGGGCCTCAGCCCCAGCATTTT. This encodes CASSLQTGPQPQHF.

This sequence joins TRBV18 and TRBJ2-5; D remains ambiguous. V was clipped by 8 bases and J by 2 bases, with 6 bases between them. Per the germline V gene, CDR1 is KGHSH and CDR2 is LQKENI. This CDR3 is 11 amino acids long. In nucleotides, the CDR3 is TGTGCCAGCGAGCTGCAAGAGACCCAGTACTTC. Protein: CASELQETQYF.

This chain joins TRBV5-6 and TRBJ2-2, with TRBD1 as a possible D gene (6 bases). The CDR3 consists of 12 residues. The V end was cut by 2 bases, the J end by 7 bases, with 6 bases between. CDR1 and CDR2 (germline): SGHDT, YYEEEE. CDR3 sequence reads: CASSFRGGELFF. CDR3 DNA: TGTGCCAGCAGCTTCAGGGGCGGGGAGCTGTTTTTT.

The gene calls are TRBV5-1 and TRBJ2-7; the match to TRBD2 covers 10 bases. Germline lookup yields CDR1 SGHRS and CDR2 YFSETQ. CDR3 length equals 15 residues. V was pared by 4 bases and J by 5 bases, with 9 bases of the junction left unmatched. The CDR3 loop reads CASSPQGLALDEQYF. CDR3 sequence (DNA): TGCGCCAGCAGCCCCCAGGGACTAGCGCTCGACGAGCAGTACTTC.

The chain couples TRBV5-4 to TRBJ2-7; perhaps TRBD1 as D (6 bases). Germline V lookup: CDR1 SGHNT, CDR2 YYREEE (reference sequence). V dropped 3 bases and J dropped 4 bases, with 11 bases sitting between them. The CDR3 is 13 amino acids. This chain's CDR3 is CASSYGTLYEQYF. The CDR3 nucleotides are TGTGCCAGCAGCTACGGGACATTGTACGAGCAGTACTTC.

The V and J genes are TRBV27 and TRBJ2-7; D might be TRBD1 (6 bases). This CDR3 is built from 12 residues. The germline V and J ends were trimmed by 5 bases and 4 bases, with 9 bases remaining between them. Germline-derived CDR1 and CDR2 are MNHEY and SMNVEV (reference sequence). CDR3: CASSITGYEQYF. CDR3 in DNA: TGTGCCAGCAGTATTACAGGGTACGAGCAGTACTTC.

This sequence joins TRBV7-9 and TRBJ2-3; the match to TRBD2 covers 10 bases. The CDR3 loop spans 18 amino acids. Per germline, CDR1 SEHNR and CDR2 FQNEAQ (reference sequence). V trimming: 5 bases; J trimming: 3 bases; junction bases outside the gene matches: 14. The chain's CDR3 is CASSRSGGANGWTDTQYF. The DNA of the CDR3 is TGTGCCAGCAGCCGCAGCGGGGGGGCCAATGGATGGACAGATACGCAGTATTTT.

This clone was found once. The DNA of the CDR3 is TGCGCCAGCAGCTTCACAATTAGTGCAGGGGGCTATGGCTACACCTTC. It specifies CASSFTISAGGYGYTF. The chain recombines TRBV5-1 with TRBJ1-2; 7 bases are a match to TRBD1. V shed 2 bases, J shed 4 bases, and the junction held 11 bases outside the gene matches. In germline, CDR1 is SGHRS, CDR2 YFSETQ. This CDR3 region has 16 residues. Looking up the rest from reference TRBV5-1 and TRBJ1-2 gives the full variable domain: KAGVTQTPRYLIKTRGQQVTLSCSPISGHRSVSWYQQTPGQGLQFLFEYFSETQRNKGNFPGRFSGRQFSNSRSEMNVSTLELGDSALYLCASSFTISAGGYGYTFGSGTRLTVV.

Only a few counts were recorded for this clone. The chain carries TRBV2 and TRBJ2-3; 8 bases fit TRBD2. With 5 bases clipped from V and 3 bases from J, the junction kept 10 bases outside the gene matches. Germline-derived CDR1 and CDR2 are SNHLY and FYNNEI. The CDR3 spans 16 residues. CDR3 nucleotides: TGTGCCAGCAGTTTGGGACTAGGGGTCTTTACAGATACGCAGTATTTT. Translated: CASSLGLGVFTDTQYF.

The rearrangement uses TRBV9 and TRBJ2-3; 7 nucleotides match TRBD2. In germline, CDR1 is SGDLS, CDR2 YYNGEE. V lost 6 bases to trimming and J lost 2 bases; unmatched junction nucleotides: 9. CDR3 length: 15 residues. This CDR3 reads CASNLWGGDTDTQYF. The CDR3 DNA follows: TGTGCCAGCAACCTTTGGGGGGGGGACACAGATACGCAGTATTTT. The variable domain in full, completed from reference TRBV9 and TRBJ2-3, reads DSGVTQTPKHLITATGQRVTLRCSPRSGDLSVYWYQQSLDQGLQFLIQYYNGEERAKGNILERFSAQQFPDLHSELNLSSLELGDSALYFCASNLWGGDTDTQYFGPGTRLTVL.

Note on this clone: One end of the junction fails to match germline, which may point to a read error. This sample also contains other DNA sequences that code for the same CDR3. This chain joins TRBV5-1 and TRBJ1-6, with D tentatively TRBD1 (6 bases). This CDR3 region has 15 residues. In germline, CDR1 is SGHRS, CDR2 YFSETQ. CDR3 coding DNA: TGCGCCAGCAGCTTGGAGGGGGGGACGAATTCACCCCTCCATTTT. This gives the protein CASSLEGGTNSPLHF.

The rearrangement joins TRBV7-8 to TRBJ2-5; unclear D gene. With 5 bases removed from V and 5 bases from J, the gap between germline ends came to 21 bases. Per the germline V gene, CDR1 is SGHVS and CDR2 is FQNEAQ. This CDR3 comprises 16 residues. CDR3: CASSPDMKARRETQYF. CDR3 nucleotides: TGTGCCAGCAGCCCCGATATGAAGGCCCGCAGGGAGACCCAGTACTTC.

The rearrangement links TRBV5-1 to TRBJ2-5; 8 bases map to TRBD2. CDR1 is SGHRS, CDR2 YFSETQ, per germline. Trimming cost V 2 bases and J 0 bases; bases outside gene matches: 9. CDR3 length equals 17 residues. Written as DNA, the CDR3 is TGCGCCAGCAGCTTTGGCGGGAGGTCCAGGTACCAAGAGACCCAGTACTTC. Translated, it gives CASSFGGRSRYQETQYF.

The chain employs TRBV6-5 and TRBJ1-1, with a tentative D call TRBD1 (5 bases). Germline V CDR1 and CDR2: MNHEY, SVGAGI. This CDR3 region has 15 residues. V was pared by 7 bases and J by 0 bases, with 15 bases between. The CDR3 protein is CASIYGRGVNTEAFF. Here the CDR3 DNA reads TGTGCCAGCATCTATGGAAGGGGTGTGAACACTGAAGCTTTCTTT.

This sequence joins TRBV5-6 and TRBJ2-1; a possible D gene is TRBD1 (5 bases). Germline V gene data show CDR1 as SGHDT and CDR2 as YYEEEE. This CDR3 is built from 15 residues. V lost 0 bases, J lost 2 bases, and 9 bases lay in between. The CDR3 DNA follows: TGTGCCAGCAGCTTGGGCGGACAACCCTACAATGAGCAGTTCTTC. As protein: CASSLGGQPYNEQFF.